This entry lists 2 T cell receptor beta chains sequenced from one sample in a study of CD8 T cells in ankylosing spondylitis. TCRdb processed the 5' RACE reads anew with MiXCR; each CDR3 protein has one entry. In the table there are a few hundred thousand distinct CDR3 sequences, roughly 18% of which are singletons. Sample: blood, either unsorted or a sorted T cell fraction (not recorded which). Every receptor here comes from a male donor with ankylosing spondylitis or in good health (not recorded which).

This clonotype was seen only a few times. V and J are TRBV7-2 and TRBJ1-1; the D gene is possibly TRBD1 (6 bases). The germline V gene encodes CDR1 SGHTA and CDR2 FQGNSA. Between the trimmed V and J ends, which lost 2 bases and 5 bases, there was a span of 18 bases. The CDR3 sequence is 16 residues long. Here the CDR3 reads CASSLLGQGYLTEAFF. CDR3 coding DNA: TGTGCCAGCAGCTTACTCGGCCAGGGGTATTTGACTGAAGCTTTCTTT.

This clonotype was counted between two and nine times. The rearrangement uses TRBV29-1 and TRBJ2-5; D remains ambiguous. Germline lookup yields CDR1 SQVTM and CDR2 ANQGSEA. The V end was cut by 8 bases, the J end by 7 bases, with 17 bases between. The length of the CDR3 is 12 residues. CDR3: CSTGAGSGTQYF. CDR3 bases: TGCAGCACCGGAGCAGGTTCGGGGACCCAGTACTTC.